These 7 T cell receptor beta chains share one sample of origin, sequenced in a study of cytomegalovirus exposure and HLA in healthy donors. Primers: 60 Vbeta forward and 13 Jbeta reverse. TCRdb's copy holds only in-frame clones and misses some; the assay was immunoSEQ multiplex PCR. Altogether roughly 110,000 clones are present, 65% to 80% being singletons, with the ten largest covering under 6.5%. The specimen was PBMCs. All receptors derive from a woman in her 50s in good health and CMV-seropositive.

The chain is built from TRBV7-9 and TRBJ2-4; 8 positions match TRBD1. V lost 1 base, J lost 0 bases, and 8 bases stayed unmatched. Germline assignment: CDR1 SEHNR and CDR2 FQNEAQ (reference sequence). CDR3 length equals 18 residues. CDR3 residues: CASSLEEGRGPAKNIQYF. In DNA, the CDR3 is TGTGCCAGCAGCTTAGAGGAGGGCAGGGGGCCAGCCAAAAACATTCAGTACTTC.

The gene calls are TRBV5-4 and TRBJ2-4, with TRBD2 matching 7 bases. V dropped 4 bases and J dropped 3; count of bases not matched to a gene: 16. Germline V lookup: CDR1 SGHNT, CDR2 YYREEE (reference sequence). The CDR3 is made up of 18 amino acids. DNA of the CDR3: TGTGCCAGCAGCCCTGCTGGTACGGGGACTACAGGCAAAAACATTCAGTACTTC. Protein: CASSPAGTGTTGKNIQYF.

The rearrangement links TRBV29-1 to TRBJ1-1; the D is unclear. The V end lost 4 bases, the J end lost 2 bases, and 11 bases lay between the germline ends. Germline-derived CDR1 and CDR2 are SQVTM and ANQGSEA. CDR3 length: 13 residues. The CDR3 protein is CSVAFTVNTEAFF. DNA of the CDR3: TGCAGCGTTGCTTTTACTGTCAACACTGAAGCTTTCTTT.

This clone was observed a handful of times. The rearrangement uses TRBV5-1 and TRBJ1-1, with TRBD1 as a possible D gene (5 bases). V shed 4 bases and J shed 4 bases, with 17 bases lying between them. The V gene's germline CDR1 is SGHRS and CDR2 YFSETQ. The CDR3 contains 15 residues. CDR3 bases: TGCGCCAGCAGCCCTGGGGGGGAGACGGGCACTGAAGCTTTCTTT. It specifies CASSPGGETGTEAFF.

This clone showed up just once. The germline gene is not matched at one end of the junction; a read error may be the cause. This chain links TRBV7-9 with TRBJ1-4; D unresolved. The CDR3 runs to 14 residues. Germline V lookup: CDR1 SEHNR, CDR2 FQNEAQ (reference sequence). CDR3 sequence reads: CSSSPRGYDEKLFF. The DNA for the CDR3 is TGTTCCAGCAGCCCTAGAGGGTATGATGAAAAACTGTTTTTT.

The chain employs TRBV11-3 and TRBJ2-3, with TRBD2 matching 12 bases. Losses at the gene ends were 2 bases for V and 4 bases for J; bases not matched to a gene: 4. Looked up from germline, CDR1 is SGHNT and CDR2 is YENEEA. CDR3 length: 16 residues. The chain's CDR3 is CASSLQLAGGSDTQYF. The CDR3 bases are TGTGCCAGCAGCTTACAACTAGCGGGGGGTTCAGATACGCAGTATTTT.

This chain uses TRBV6-5 with TRBJ2-7, with no clear D. The CDR3 has 14 amino acids. The V gene's germline CDR1 is MNHEY and CDR2 SVGAGI. Deletions cut 2 bases from V and 0 bases from J, with 8 bases between. The CDR3 loop reads CASSYGQISYEQYF. DNA of the CDR3: TGTGCCAGCAGTTACGGTCAGATCTCCTACGAGCAGTACTTC.